These T cell receptor beta chains were read from a single sample in a study of T-cell reconstitution after alpha-beta-depleted transplantation in children. TCRdb re-derived calls from the PCR reads in MiXCR, one entry per CDR3 protein. The sample yields hundreds of thousands of distinct CDR3 sequences, approximately 16% seen once. The source material was PBMCs from the stem cell graft donor, sampled from the stem cell graft. Receptor source: a human donor who donated a stem cell graft to a child with acute myeloid leukemia. The CDR3 runs from the conserved cysteine through the conserved F or W. Fields, in order: J gene, D gene, V gene, CDR3 length, clone size, CDR3 DNA, CDR3 protein. D genes are given only for firm matches. Not all rows give a size; the values are once, few, many and, for expanded clones, a class.

J: TRBJ1-5; D: .; V: TRBV10-3; length: 14; size: many; DNA: TGTGCCGCCTCAGGGGAGTTATACAATCAGCCCCAGCATTTT; CDR3: CAASGELYNQPQHF
J: TRBJ1-1; D: .; V: TRBV7-9; length: 16; size: .; DNA: TGTGCCAGCAGCCCCTCAGGGCGGTTTCGCGGCACTGAAGCTTTCTTT; CDR3: CASSPSGRFRGTEAFF
J: TRBJ2-2; D: .; V: TRBV2; length: 16; size: once; DNA: TGTGCCAGCAGTGAAGGAGGTCAGGGAAGCTCAGGGGAGCTGTTTTTT; CDR3: CASSEGGQGSSGELFF
J: TRBJ2-2; D: .; V: TRBV20-1; length: 14; size: few; DNA: TGCAGTGAGTGGTACAGGGTACGAACCGGGGAGCTGTTTTTT; CDR3: CSEWYRVRTGELFF
J: TRBJ2-1; D: TRBD2; V: TRBV20-1; length: 18; size: .; DNA: TGCAGTGCTAGGGGGCCCTCTAAGGAGCGGGGTATCTACAATGAGCAGTTCTTC; CDR3: CSARGPSKERGIYNEQFF
J: TRBJ1-2; D: TRBD1; V: TRBV7-9; length: 14; size: .; DNA: TGTGCCAGCAGCCCAGGTGGACAGGCGTGGGGCTACACCTTC; CDR3: CASSPGGQAWGYTF
J: TRBJ2-5; D: .; V: TRBV7-9; length: 14; size: .; DNA: TGTGCCAGCAGCCGGGTTGGGACCCAAGAGACCCAGTACTTC; CDR3: CASSRVGTQETQYF
J: TRBJ1-5; D: .; V: TRBV20-1; length: 17; size: few; DNA: TGCAGTGCGGAGTCAACCCTACAGTATCCAGGCAATCAGCCCCAGCATTTT; CDR3: CSAESTLQYPGNQPQHF
J: TRBJ2-1; D: TRBD1; V: TRBV5-1; length: 14; size: .; DNA: TGCGCCAGCAGCTCATACAGGGGCTACAATGAGCAGTTCTTC; CDR3: CASSSYRGYNEQFF
J: TRBJ2-5; D: .; V: TRBV7-2; length: 14; size: few; DNA: TGTGCCAGCAGCCTATCCTACTCCCAAGAGACCCAGTACTTC; CDR3: CASSLSYSQETQYF
J: TRBJ2-5; D: .; V: TRBV29-1; length: 14; size: many; DNA: TGCAGCGTTGAAGACTGGCAGGGGCAAGAGACCCAGTACTTC; CDR3: CSVEDWQGQETQYF
J: TRBJ1-1; D: TRBD1; V: TRBV4-3; length: 13; size: few; DNA: TGCGCCAGCAGCCCTCGACAGGGTAGGGGAGCTTTCTTT; CDR3: CASSPRQGRGAFF
J: TRBJ2-7; D: TRBD1; V: TRBV7-8; length: 14; size: .; DNA: TGTGCCAGCACCCCGACCGGGACAGCCTACGAGCAGTACTTC; CDR3: CASTPTGTAYEQYF
J: TRBJ1-5; D: .; V: TRBV20-1; length: 12; size: many; DNA: TGCAGTGCTACCCGAGGTGATCAGCCCCAGCATTTT; CDR3: CSATRGDQPQHF
J: TRBJ2-1; D: .; V: TRBV29-1; length: 13; size: many; DNA: TGCAGCGTTGACGAGACAGGGAGGGGGGAGCAGTTCTTC; CDR3: CSVDETGRGEQFF
J: TRBJ2-2; D: TRBD2; V: TRBV7-2; length: 17; size: .; DNA: TGTGCCAGCAGCTTAATGGCGGGGGGCCTGAACACCGGGGAGCTGTTTTTT; CDR3: CASSLMAGGLNTGELFF
J: TRBJ2-1; D: .; V: TRBV4-2; length: 15; size: many; DNA: TGTGCCAGCAGCCAAGAGGACAGCTCCTACAATGAGCAGTTCTTC; CDR3: CASSQEDSSYNEQFF
J: TRBJ2-7; D: .; V: TRBV20-1; length: 13; size: .; DNA: TGCAGTGCTAGAGACACGGTCTCCTACGAGCAGTACTTC; CDR3: CSARDTVSYEQYF
J: TRBJ1-6; D: .; V: TRBV20-1; length: 12; size: many; DNA: TGCAGTGCCGCGGAGCTCGGTTCACCCCTCCACTTT; CDR3: CSAAELGSPLHF
J: TRBJ1-6; D: .; V: TRBV20-1; length: 11; size: many; DNA: TGCAGTGCTAGCCTCCTTTTCCCCCTCCACTTT; CDR3: CSASLLFPLHF
J: TRBJ1-1; D: .; V: TRBV10-3; length: 15; size: many; DNA: TGTGCCATCAGCCGATTGCAGGGTTCGGACACTGAAGCTTTCTTT; CDR3: CAISRLQGSDTEAFF
J: TRBJ2-4; D: .; V: TRBV11-1; length: 17; size: .; DNA: TGTGCCAGCAGCTCATCCCCCTGGGGATCGGCCAAAAACATTCAGTACTTC; CDR3: CASSSSPWGSAKNIQYF
J: TRBJ2-1; D: TRBD1; V: TRBV15; length: 16; size: .; DNA: TGTGCCACCAGCAGAGATGAGGCAGGGGGCATCGATGAGCAGTTCTTC; CDR3: CATSRDEAGGIDEQFF
J: TRBJ1-1; D: TRBD1; V: TRBV5-6; length: 14; size: many; DNA: TGTGCCAGCAGCCGTCCCGGACAGGGAGTTTTGGCTTTCTTT; CDR3: CASSRPGQGVLAFF
J: TRBJ2-3; D: .; V: TRBV15; length: 13; size: many; DNA: TGTGCCACCAGCAGAGACCTCACAGATACGCAGTATTTT; CDR3: CATSRDLTDTQYF
J: TRBJ1-1; D: TRBD1; V: TRBV29-1; length: 14; size: .; DNA: TGCAGCGTCCGGGGGGCAGGGGGGGACACTGAAGCTTTCTTT; CDR3: CSVRGAGGDTEAFF
J: TRBJ1-5; D: TRBD1; V: TRBV27; length: 14; size: .; DNA: TGTGCCAGCAGAACCTCAGGGGGTAATCAGCCCCAGCATTTT; CDR3: CASRTSGGNQPQHF
J: TRBJ1-6; D: .; V: TRBV20-1; length: 16; size: many; DNA: TGCAGTGCCGACCCAACAGGGAGCTCCTATAATTCACCCCTCCACTTT; CDR3: CSADPTGSSYNSPLHF
J: TRBJ2-5; D: .; V: TRBV5-1; length: 16; size: .; DNA: TGCGCCAGCAATTTATCGGGGAGGGGGTCCCAAGAGACCCAGTACTTC; CDR3: CASNLSGRGSQETQYF